This T cell receptor beta chain stems from a study of CD8 T cells in ankylosing spondylitis. Points from the study as a whole: Disease-linked clones reportedly concentrated significantly in matched ankylosing spondylitis synovial fluid. What appeared characteristic of ankylosing spondylitis blood was a TCR beta motif of under 10 highly homologous variants. Disease-linked clones bore a CD8+ phenotype, appearing relatively rarely in peripheral blood.

The CDR3 loop spans 13 amino acids. V was clipped by 6 bases and J by 3 bases, with 11 bases between them. For this clonotype: What it binds is unknown.

Library preparation for TCR beta used quantitative 5'-RACE with molecular barcodes. Each CDR3 protein gets one entry after TCRdb re-called the 5' RACE reads with MiXCR. This table has some 270,000 distinct CDR3 sequences, 15% to 20% appearing once. This TCR derives from a male donor with ankylosing spondylitis or in good health (not recorded which). The genes are TRBV12-3 or TRBV12-4 and TRBJ1-1, with D possibly being TRBD1 (5 bases). The sample consisted of blood, either unsorted or a sorted T cell fraction (not recorded which). The CDR3, as DNA: TGTGCCAGCAGCCCCCGGGGGTACACTGAAGCTTTCTTT. It specifies CASSPRGYTEAFF.